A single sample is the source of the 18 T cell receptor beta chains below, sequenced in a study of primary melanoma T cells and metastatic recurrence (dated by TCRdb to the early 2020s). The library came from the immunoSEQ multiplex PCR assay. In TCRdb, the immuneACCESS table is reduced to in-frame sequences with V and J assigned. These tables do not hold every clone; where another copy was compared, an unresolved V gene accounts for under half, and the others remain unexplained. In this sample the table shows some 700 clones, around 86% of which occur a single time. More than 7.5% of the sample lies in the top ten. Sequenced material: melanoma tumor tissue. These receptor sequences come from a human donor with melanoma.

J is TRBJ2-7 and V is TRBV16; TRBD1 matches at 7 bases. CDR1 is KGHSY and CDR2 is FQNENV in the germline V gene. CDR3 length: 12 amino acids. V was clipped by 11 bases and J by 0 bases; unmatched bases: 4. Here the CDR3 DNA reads TGTGCCGGGGGACAGAGCTCCTACGAGCAGTACTTC. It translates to CAGGQSSYEQYF.

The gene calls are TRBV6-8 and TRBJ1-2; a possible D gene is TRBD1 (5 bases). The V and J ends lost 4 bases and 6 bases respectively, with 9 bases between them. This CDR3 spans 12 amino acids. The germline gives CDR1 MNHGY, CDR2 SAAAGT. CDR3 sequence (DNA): TGTGCCAGCAGTTCCGGGGGGGATGGCTACACCTTC. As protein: CASSSGGDGYTF.

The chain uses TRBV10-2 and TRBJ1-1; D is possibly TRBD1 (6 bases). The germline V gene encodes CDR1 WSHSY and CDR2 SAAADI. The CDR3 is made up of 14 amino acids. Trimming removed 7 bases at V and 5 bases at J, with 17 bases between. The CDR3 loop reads CASTALGGGTEAFF. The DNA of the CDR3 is TGCGCCAGCACCGCTTTAGGGGGGGGGACTGAAGCTTTCTTT.

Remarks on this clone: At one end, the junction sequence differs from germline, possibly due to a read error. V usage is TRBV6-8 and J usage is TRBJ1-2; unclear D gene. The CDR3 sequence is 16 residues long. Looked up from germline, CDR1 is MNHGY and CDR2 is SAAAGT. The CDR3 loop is CAISAVQTRTNYGYTF. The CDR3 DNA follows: TGTGCCATCAGTGCTGTCCAGACAAGAACTAACTATGGCTACACCTTC.

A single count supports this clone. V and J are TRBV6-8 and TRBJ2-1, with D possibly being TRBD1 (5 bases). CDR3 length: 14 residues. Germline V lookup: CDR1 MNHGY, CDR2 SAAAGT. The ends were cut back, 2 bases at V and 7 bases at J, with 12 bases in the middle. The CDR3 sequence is CASSYTGQENEQFF. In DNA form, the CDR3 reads TGTGCCAGCAGTTACACCGGACAAGAGAATGAGCAGTTCTTC.

The CDR3 region has the DNA TGTGCCAGCTCTCGGCAGGGGGGCGCTGGGGCCAACGTCCTGACTTTC. Amino acids: CASSRQGGAGANVLTF. The rearrangement uses TRBV11-3 and TRBJ2-6; D might be TRBD1 (7 bases). V was trimmed by 8 bases and J by 2 bases, leaving 16 bases between them. The CDR3 runs to 16 residues. The germline gives CDR1 SGHNT, CDR2 YENEEA. Drawing the rest from reference TRBV11-3 and TRBJ2-6, the complete variable domain is EAGVVQSPRYKIIEKKQPVAFWCNPISGHNTLYWYLQNLGQGPELLIRYENEEAVDDSQLPKDRFSAERLKGVDSTLKIQPAELGDSAVYLCASSRQGGAGANVLTFGAGSRLTVL.

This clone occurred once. The CDR3 is CASSLQGTGSTKQYF. The DNA of the CDR3 is TGTGCCAGCAGCCTGCAGGGGACAGGTTCTACGAAGCAGTACTTC. The V call is TRBV11-3, the J call TRBJ2-7; 8 nucleotides line up with TRBD1. V gave up 5 bases and J gave up 8 bases; unmatched junction bases: 14. CDR3 length: 15 residues. CDR1 is SGHNT and CDR2 is YENEEA in the germline V gene.

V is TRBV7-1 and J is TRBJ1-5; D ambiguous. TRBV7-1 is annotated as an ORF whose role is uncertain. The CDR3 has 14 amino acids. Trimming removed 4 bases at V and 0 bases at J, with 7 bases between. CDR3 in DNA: TGTGCCAGCAGCTTGAGGGTTAGCAATCAGCCCCAGCATTTT. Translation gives CASSLRVSNQPQHF.

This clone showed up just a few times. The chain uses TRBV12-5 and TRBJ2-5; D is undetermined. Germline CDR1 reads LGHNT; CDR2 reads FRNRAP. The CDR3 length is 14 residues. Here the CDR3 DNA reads TGTGCCAGCTCGCTTTTTGGGATCCAAGAGACCCAGTACTTC. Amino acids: CASSLFGIQETQYF.

CDR3 sequence (DNA): TGTGCCAGCAGAGTTTGGGGGGATCAGCCCCAGCATTTT. Protein sequence: CASRVWGDQPQHF. The chain is built from TRBV6-8 and TRBJ1-5; a weak D match, TRBD1 (5 bases). Per the germline V gene, CDR1 is MNHGY and CDR2 is SAAAGT. The CDR3 totals 13 residues. Trimming took off 6 bases at V and 5 bases at J, with 11 bases between the two ends.

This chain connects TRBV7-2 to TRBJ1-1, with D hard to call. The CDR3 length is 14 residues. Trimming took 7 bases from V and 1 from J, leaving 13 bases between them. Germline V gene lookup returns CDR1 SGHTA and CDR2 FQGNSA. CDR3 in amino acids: CASNVRQSNTEAFF. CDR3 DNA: TGTGCCAGCAATGTAAGGCAGTCGAACACTGAAGCTTTCTTT.

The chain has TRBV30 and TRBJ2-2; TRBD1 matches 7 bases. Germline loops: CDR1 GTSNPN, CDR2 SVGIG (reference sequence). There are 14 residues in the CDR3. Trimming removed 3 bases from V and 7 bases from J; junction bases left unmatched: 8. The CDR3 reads CAWSPSTGIGELFF. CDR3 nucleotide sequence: TGTGCCTGGAGCCCCTCGACAGGGATCGGGGAGCTGTTTTTT.

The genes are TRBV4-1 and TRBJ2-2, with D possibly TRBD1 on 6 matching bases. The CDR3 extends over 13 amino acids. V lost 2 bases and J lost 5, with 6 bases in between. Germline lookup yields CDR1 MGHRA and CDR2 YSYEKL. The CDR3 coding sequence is TGCGCCAGCAGCCAACAGGGGACCGGGGAGCTGTTTTTT. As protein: CASSQQGTGELFF.

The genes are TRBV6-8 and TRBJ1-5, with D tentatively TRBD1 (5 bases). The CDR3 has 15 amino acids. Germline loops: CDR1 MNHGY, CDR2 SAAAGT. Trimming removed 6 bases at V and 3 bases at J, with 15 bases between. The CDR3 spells CASSLGAGLNQPQHF. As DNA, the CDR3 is TGTGCCAGCAGCCTCGGGGCAGGGCTCAATCAGCCCCAGCATTTT.

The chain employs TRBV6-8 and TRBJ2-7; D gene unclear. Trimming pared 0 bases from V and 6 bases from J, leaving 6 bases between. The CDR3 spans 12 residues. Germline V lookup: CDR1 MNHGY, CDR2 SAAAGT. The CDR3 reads CASSYSTGEQYF. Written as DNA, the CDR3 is TGTGCCAGCAGTTACTCGACGGGCGAGCAGTACTTC.

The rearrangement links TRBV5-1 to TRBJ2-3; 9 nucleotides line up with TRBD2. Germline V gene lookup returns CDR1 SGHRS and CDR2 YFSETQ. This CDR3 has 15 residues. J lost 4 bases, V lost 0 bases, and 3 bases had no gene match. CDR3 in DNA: TGCGCCAGCAGCTTGGCTTCTAGCGGGGCAGATACGCAGTATTTT. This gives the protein CASSLASSGADTQYF.

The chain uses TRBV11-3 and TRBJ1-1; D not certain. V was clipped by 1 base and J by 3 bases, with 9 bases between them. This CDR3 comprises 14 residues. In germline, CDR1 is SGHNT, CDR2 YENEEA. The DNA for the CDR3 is TGTGCCAGCAGCTTAGGACTCGGGGACACTGAAGCTTTCTTT. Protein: CASSLGLGDTEAFF. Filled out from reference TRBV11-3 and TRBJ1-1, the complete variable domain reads EAGVVQSPRYKIIEKKQPVAFWCNPISGHNTLYWYLQNLGQGPELLIRYENEEAVDDSQLPKDRFSAERLKGVDSTLKIQPAELGDSAVYLCASSLGLGDTEAFFGQGTRLTVV.

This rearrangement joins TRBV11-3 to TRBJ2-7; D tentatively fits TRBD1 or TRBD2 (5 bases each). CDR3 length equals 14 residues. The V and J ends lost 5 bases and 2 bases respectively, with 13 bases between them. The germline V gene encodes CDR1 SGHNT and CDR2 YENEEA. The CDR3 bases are TGTGCCAGCAGCCCGACGAGGGGTCCCTACGAGCAGTACTTC. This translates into CASSPTRGPYEQYF.